This T cell receptor (beta chain) was identified during a study of blood T cell repertoires in COVID-19. In the authors' workflow: From reference gene primer amplification, estimates of nucleated cell counts were derived. This table comes from immunoSEQ multiplex PCR, and its TCRdb copy is limited to in-frame clones, with some not included. Clonal size and the V and J genes are those of that table, whereas D and trimming came from the DNA. The table shows fewer than 90,000 clones, with about 95% occurring only once. Germline values: CDR1 LNHDA, CDR2 SQIVND (reference sequence). The V segment lost 10 bases and the J segment 6 bases; nucleotides outside the gene matches: 9. This CDR3 is 14 amino acids long.

The rearrangement links TRBV19 to TRBJ1-5; TRBD1 agrees at 10 bases. The material sequenced was peripheral blood. This sequence was found in a human donor with active COVID-19. The donor label of this sample is uncertain. The chain's CDR3 is CATSTGGAGQPQHF. The DNA for the CDR3 is TGTGCCACTTCGACAGGGGGCGCCGGTCAGCCCCAGCATTTT. The full variable domain, rest sourced from reference TRBV19 and TRBJ1-5, is DGGITQSPKYLFRKEGQNVTLSCEQNLNHDAMYWYRQDPGQGLRLIYYSQIVNDFQKGDIAEGYSVSREKKESFPLTVTSAQKNPTAFYLCATSTGGAGQPQHFGDGTRLSIL.